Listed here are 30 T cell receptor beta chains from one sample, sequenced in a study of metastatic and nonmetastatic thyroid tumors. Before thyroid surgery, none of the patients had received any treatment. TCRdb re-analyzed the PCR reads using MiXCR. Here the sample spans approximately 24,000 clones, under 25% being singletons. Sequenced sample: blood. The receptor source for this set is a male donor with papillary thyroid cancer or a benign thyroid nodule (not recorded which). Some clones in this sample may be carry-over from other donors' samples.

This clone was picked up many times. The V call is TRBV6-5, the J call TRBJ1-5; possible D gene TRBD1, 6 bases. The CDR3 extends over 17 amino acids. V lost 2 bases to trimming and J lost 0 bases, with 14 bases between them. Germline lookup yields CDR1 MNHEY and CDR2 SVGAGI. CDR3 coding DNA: TGTGCCAGCAGTTACCCTAAGACAGGTTATAGCAATCAGCCCCAGCATTTT. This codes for CASSYPKTGYSNQPQHF.

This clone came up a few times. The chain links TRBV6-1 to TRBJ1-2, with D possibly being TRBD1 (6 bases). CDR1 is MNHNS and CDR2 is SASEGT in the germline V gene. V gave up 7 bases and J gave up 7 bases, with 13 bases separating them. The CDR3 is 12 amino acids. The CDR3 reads CASKDSSSGYTF. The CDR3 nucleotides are TGTGCCAGCAAGGACAGCTCATCTGGCTACACCTTC.

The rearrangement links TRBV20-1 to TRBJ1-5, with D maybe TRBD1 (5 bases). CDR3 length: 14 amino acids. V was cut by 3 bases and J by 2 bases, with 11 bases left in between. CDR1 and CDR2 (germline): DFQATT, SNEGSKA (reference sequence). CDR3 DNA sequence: TGCAGTGCTAGGGGGGGAGGTGGCAATCAGCCCCAGCATTTT. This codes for CSARGGGGNQPQHF.

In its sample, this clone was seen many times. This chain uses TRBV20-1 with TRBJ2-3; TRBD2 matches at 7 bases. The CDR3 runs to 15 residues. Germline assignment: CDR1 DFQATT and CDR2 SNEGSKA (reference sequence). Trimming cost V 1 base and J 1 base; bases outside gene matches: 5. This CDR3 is CSARVKTSRTDTQYF. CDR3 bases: TGCAGTGCTAGAGTTAAGACTAGCCGCACAGATACGCAGTATTTT.

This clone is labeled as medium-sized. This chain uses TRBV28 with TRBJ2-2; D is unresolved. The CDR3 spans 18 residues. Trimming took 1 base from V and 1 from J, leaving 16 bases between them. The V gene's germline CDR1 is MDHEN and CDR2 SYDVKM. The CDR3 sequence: CASSLYAFPTQNTGELFF. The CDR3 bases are TGTGCCAGCAGTTTATATGCATTCCCAACCCAGAACACCGGGGAGCTGTTTTTT.

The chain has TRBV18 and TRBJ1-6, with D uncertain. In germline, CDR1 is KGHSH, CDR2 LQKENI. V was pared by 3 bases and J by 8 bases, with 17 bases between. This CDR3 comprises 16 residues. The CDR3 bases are TGTGCCAGCTCACCGTCGGACGGAACCCAACATTCACCCCTCCACTTT. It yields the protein CASSPSDGTQHSPLHF.

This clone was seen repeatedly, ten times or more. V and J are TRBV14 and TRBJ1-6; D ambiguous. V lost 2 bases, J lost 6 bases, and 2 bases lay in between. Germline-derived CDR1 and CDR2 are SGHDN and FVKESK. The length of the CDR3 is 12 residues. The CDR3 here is CASSQFNSPLHF. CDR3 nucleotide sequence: TGTGCCAGCAGCCAATTTAATTCACCCCTCCACTTT. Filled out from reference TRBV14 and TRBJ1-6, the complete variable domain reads EAGVTQFPSHSVIEKGQTVTLRCDPISGHDNLYWYRRVMGKEIKFLLHFVKESKQDESGMPNNRFLAERTGGTYSTLKVQPAELEDSGVYFCASSQFNSPLHFGNGTRLTVT.

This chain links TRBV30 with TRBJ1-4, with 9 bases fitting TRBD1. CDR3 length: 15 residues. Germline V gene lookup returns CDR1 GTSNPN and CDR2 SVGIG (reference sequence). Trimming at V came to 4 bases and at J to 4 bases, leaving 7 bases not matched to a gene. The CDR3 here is CAWTPGQGLNEKLFF. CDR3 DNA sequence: TGTGCCTGGACTCCGGGACAGGGTCTTAATGAAAAACTGTTTTTT.

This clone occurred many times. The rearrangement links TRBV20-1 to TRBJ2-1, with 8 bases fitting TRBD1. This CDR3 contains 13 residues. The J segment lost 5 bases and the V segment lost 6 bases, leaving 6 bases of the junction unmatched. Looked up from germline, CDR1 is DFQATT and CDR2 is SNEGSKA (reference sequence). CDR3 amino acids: CSAPDRVNNEQFF. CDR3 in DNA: TGCAGTGCCCCGGACAGGGTAAACAATGAGCAGTTCTTC.

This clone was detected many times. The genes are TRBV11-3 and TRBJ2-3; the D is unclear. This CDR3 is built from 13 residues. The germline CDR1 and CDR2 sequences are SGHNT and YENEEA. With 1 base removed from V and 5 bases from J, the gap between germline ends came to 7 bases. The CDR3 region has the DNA TGTGCCAGCAGCTTAGCCGCGAGAGATACGCAGTATTTT. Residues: CASSLAARDTQYF.

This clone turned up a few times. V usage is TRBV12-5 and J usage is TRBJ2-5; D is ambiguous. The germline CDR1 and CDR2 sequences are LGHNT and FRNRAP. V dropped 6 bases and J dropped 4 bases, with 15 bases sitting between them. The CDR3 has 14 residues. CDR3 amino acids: CASGRAGLVETQYF. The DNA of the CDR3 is TGTGCTAGTGGCCGGGCAGGCCTTGTAGAGACCCAGTACTTC.

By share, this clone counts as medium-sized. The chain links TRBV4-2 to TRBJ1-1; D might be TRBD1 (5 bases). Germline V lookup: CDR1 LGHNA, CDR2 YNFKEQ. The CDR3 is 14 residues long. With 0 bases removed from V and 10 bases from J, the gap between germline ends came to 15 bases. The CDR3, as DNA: TGTGCCAGCAGCCAAGATGATAACGGGGGAAGAGCTTTCTTT. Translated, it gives CASSQDDNGGRAFF.

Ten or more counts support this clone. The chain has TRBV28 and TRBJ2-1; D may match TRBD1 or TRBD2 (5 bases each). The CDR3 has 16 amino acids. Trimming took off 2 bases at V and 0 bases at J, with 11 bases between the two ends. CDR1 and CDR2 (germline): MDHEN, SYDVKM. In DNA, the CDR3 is TGTGCCAGCAGTTTACCCCGTGGGGGCTCCTACAATGAGCAGTTCTTC. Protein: CASSLPRGGSYNEQFF.

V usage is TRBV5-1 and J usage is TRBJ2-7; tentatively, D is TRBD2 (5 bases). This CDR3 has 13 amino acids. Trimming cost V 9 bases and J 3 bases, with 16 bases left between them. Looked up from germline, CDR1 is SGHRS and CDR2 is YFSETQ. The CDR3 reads CATRLSDYYEQYF. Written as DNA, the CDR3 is TGCGCCACCAGACTATCTGATTACTACGAGCAGTACTTC. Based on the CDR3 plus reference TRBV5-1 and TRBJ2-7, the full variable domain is KAGVTQTPRYLIKTRGQQVTLSCSPISGHRSVSWYQQTPGQGLQFLFEYFSETQRNKGNFPGRFSGRQFSNSRSEMNVSTLELGDSALYLCATRLSDYYEQYFGPGTRLTVT.

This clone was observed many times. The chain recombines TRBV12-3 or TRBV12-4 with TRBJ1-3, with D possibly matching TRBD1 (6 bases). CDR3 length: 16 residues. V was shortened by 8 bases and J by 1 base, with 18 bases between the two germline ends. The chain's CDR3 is CASGYRTDFSGNTIYF. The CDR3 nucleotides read TGTGCCAGCGGGTATCGGACAGACTTTTCTGGAAACACCATATATTTT.

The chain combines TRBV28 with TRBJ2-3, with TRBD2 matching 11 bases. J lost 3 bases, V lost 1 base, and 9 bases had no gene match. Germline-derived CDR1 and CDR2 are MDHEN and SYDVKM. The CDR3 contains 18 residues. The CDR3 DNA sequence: TGTGCCAGCAGTTTATTAGTAGCGGGAGGGCCCTTTACAGATACGCAGTATTTT. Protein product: CASSLLVAGGPFTDTQYF.

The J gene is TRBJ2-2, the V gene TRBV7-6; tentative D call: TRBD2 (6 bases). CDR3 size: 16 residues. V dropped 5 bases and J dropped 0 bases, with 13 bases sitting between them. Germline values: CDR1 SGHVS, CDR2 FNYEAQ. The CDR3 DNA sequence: TGTGCCAGCAGCCAACCTGGGACTGCGAACACCGGGGAGCTGTTTTTT. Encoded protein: CASSQPGTANTGELFF.

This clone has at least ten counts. DNA for the CDR3: TGTGCCAGCAGCCAAGTTTCGTTGACGGGAGAGACCCAGTACTTC. This translates into CASSQVSLTGETQYF. The genes are TRBV14 and TRBJ2-5; no clear D gene. Germline V gene sequence: CDR1 SGHDN, CDR2 FVKESK. The CDR3 is made up of 15 amino acids. The V end lost 1 base, the J end lost 4 bases, and 13 bases lay between the germline ends.

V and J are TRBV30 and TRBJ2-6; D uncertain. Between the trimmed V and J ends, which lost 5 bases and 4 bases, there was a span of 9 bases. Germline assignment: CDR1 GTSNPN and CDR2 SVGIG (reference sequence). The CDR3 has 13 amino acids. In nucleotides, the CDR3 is TGTGCCTGGGAAAAGTCCGGGGCCAACGTCCTGACTTTC. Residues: CAWEKSGANVLTF.

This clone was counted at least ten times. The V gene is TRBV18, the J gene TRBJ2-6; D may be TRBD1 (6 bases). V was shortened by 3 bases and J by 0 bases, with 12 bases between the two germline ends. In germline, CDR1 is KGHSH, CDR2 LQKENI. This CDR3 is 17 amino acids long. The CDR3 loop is CASSPYGQYSGANVLTF. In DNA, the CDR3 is TGTGCCAGCTCACCTTACGGACAGTACTCTGGGGCCAACGTCCTGACTTTC. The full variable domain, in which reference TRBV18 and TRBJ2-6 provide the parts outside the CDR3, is NAGVMQNPRHLVRRRGQEARLRCSPMKGHSHVYWYRQLPEEGLKFMVYLQKENIIDESGMPKERFSAEFPKEGPSILRIQQVVRGDSAAYFCASSPYGQYSGANVLTFGAGSRLTVL.

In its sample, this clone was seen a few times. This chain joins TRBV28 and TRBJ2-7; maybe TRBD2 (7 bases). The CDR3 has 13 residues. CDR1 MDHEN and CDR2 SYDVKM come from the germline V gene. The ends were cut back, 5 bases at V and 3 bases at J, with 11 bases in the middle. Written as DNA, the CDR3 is TGTGCCAGCAGTGAGGGAGGGGGCTACGAGCAGTACTTC. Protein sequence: CASSEGGGYEQYF.

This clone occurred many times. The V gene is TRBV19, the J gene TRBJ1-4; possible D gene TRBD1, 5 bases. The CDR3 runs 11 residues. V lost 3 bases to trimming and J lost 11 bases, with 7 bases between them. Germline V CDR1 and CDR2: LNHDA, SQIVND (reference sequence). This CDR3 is CASSMGTKLFF. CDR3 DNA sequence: TGTGCCAGTAGTATGGGGACTAAACTGTTTTTT.

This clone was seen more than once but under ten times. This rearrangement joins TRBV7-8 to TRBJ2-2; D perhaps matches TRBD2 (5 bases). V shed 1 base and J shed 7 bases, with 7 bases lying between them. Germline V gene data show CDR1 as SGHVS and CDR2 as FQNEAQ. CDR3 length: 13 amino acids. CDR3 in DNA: TGTGCCAGCAGCTTAGTTGAGGGCGGGGAGCTGTTTTTT. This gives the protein CASSLVEGGELFF.

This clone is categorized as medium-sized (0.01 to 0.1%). This chain's CDR3 is CSARPSSESFYEQYF. The CDR3, as DNA: TGCAGTGCTAGGCCCTCTAGCGAGTCCTTCTACGAGCAGTACTTC. The chain recombines TRBV20-1 with TRBJ2-7; D might be TRBD2 (6 bases). The CDR3 has 15 residues. CDR1 is DFQATT, CDR2 SNEGSKA, per germline (reference sequence). V was clipped by 3 bases and J by 3 bases, with 18 bases between them.

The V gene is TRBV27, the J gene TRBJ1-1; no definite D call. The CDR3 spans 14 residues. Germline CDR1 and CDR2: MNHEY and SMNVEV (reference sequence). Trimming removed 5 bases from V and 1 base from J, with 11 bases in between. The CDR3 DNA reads TGTGCCAGCAGTCTGCAGCCGGGGAACACTGAAGCTTTCTTT. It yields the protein CASSLQPGNTEAFF.

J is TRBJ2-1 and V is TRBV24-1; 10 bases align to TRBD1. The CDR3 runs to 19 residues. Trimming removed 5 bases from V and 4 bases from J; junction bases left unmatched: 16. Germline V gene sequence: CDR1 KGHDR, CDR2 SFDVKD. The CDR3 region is CATSAGTGAPGLLYNEQFF. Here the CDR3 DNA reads TGTGCCACCAGTGCCGGGACAGGGGCACCCGGTCTTCTTTACAATGAGCAGTTCTTC.

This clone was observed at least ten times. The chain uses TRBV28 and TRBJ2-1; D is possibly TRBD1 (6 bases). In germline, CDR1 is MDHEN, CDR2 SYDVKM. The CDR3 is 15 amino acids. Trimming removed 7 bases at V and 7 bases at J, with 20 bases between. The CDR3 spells CASNPTGLRPNEQFF. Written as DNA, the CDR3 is TGTGCCAGCAACCCTACAGGGTTGAGACCGAATGAGCAGTTCTTC.

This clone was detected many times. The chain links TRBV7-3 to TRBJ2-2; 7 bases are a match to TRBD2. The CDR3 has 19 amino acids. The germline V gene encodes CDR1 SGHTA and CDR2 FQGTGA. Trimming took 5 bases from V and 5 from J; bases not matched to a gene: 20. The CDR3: CASSPRRWADAGGTGELFF. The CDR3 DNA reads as TGTGCCAGCAGCCCCCGTCGGTGGGCGGACGCCGGGGGGACCGGGGAGCTGTTTTTT.

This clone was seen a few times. CDR3 in amino acids: CATSDSPASGSDEQYF. The CDR3 DNA sequence: TGTGCCACCAGTGATTCCCCTGCTAGCGGGTCGGACGAGCAGTACTTC. The V call is TRBV24-1, the J call TRBJ2-7; 8 nucleotides agree with TRBD2. CDR1 and CDR2 from the germline V gene are KGHDR and SFDVKD. This CDR3 has 16 residues. V lost 2 bases, J lost 5 bases, and 10 bases stayed unmatched.

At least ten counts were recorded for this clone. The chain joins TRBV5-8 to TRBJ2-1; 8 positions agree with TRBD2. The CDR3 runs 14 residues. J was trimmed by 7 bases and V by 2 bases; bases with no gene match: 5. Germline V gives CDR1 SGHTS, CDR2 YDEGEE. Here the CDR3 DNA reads TGTGCCAGCAGCTTCTCGGGGGGGGCTAATGAGCAGTTCTTC. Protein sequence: CASSFSGGANEQFF.